The entry below describes one TCR beta chain. The CDR3 is 14 amino acids. With 5 bases removed from V and 4 bases from J, the gap between germline ends came to 14 bases. CDR1 MNHNY and CDR2 SVGAGI come from the germline V gene (reference sequence). The study ran its PCR with 60 Vbeta and 13 Jbeta primers. TCRdb keeps only in-frame clones here, not all; method: immunoSEQ multiplex PCR. Of about 120,000 clones listed, roughly 80% are singletons. These data originate in a study of cytomegalovirus exposure and HLA in healthy donors. Healthy donors of bone marrow made up the group. This TCR was recovered from a woman between 40 and 55 years old in good health and CMV-seropositive. The rearrangement uses TRBV6-6 and TRBJ1-2, with unresolved D. The source material was PBMCs. CDR3 protein: CASSLIQTFYGYTF. CDR3 sequence (DNA): TGTGCCAGCAGTCTGATTCAGACATTCTATGGCTACACCTTC.